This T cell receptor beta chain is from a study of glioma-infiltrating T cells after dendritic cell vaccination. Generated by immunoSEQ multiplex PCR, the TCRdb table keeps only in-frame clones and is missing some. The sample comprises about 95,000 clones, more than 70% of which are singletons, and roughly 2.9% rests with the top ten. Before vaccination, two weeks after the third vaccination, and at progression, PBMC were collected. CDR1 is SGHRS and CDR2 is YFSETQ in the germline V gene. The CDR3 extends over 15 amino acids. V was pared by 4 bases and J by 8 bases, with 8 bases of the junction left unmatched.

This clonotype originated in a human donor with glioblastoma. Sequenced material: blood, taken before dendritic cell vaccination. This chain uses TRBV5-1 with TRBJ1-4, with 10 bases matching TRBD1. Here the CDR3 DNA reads TGCGCCAGCAGCGCACCGGACAGGGGGAAGGAAAAACTGTTTTTT. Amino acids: CASSAPDRGKEKLFF.